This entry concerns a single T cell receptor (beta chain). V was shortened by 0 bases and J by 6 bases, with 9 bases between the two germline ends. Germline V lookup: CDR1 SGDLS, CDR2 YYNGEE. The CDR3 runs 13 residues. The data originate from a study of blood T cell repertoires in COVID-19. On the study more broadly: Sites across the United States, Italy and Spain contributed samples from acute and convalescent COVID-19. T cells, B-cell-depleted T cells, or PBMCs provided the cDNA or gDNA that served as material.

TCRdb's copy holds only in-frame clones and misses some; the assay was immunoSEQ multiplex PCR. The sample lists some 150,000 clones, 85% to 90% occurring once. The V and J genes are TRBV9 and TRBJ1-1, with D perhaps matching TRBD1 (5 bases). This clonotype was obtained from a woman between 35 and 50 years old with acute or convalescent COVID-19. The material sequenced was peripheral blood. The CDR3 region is CASSVDLRAEAFF. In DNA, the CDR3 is TGTGCCAGCAGCGTAGATCTCAGGGCTGAAGCTTTCTTT.